The T cell receptor (beta chain) under discussion was sequenced for a study of Graves' ophthalmopathy and Graves' hyperthyroidism. The authors amplified TCR beta CDR3 regions, and they did so from RNA transcripts for repertoire sequencing. The first-round RT-PCR employed HTBI primers together with the Qiagen OneStep RT-PCR kit. A multiplex PCR was then performed as the second round. One entry per CDR3 protein results from TCRdb running MiXCR on the multiplex PCR reads. Of 650,000 to 800,000 distinct CDR3 sequences listed, about two fifths are singletons. The length of the CDR3 is 17 residues. CDR1 and CDR2 (germline): SGHNT, YENEEA. V was clipped by 3 bases and J by 4 bases, with 21 bases between them.

The sequence derives from an adult man with Graves' ophthalmopathy. Sequencing used peripheral blood. This rearrangement joins TRBV11-3 to TRBJ1-2; D might be TRBD1 (5 bases). The CDR3 nucleotides read TGTGCCAGCAGCTTCCCGCGGGGACTAGCGGGAAGCTATGGCTACACCTTC. It is translated as CASSFPRGLAGSYGYTF.